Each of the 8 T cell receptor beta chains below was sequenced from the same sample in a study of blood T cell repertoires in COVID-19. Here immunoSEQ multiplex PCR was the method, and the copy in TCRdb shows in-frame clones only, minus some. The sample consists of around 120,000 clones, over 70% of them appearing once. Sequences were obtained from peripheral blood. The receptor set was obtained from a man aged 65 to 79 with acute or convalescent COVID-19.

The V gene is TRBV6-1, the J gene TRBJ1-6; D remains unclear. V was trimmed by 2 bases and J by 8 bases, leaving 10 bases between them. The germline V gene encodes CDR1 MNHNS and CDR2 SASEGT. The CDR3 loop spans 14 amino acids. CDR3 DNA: TGTGCCAGCAGTGAACCGGGGTCCCATTCACCCCTCCACTTT. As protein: CASSEPGSHSPLHF.

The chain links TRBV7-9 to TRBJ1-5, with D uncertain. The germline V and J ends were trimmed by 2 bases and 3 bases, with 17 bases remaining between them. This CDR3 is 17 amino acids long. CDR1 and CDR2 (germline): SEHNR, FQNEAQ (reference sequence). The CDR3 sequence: CASSLSDVGVFNQPQHF. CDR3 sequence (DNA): TGTGCCAGCAGCTTATCCGATGTTGGAGTTTTCAATCAGCCCCAGCATTTT.

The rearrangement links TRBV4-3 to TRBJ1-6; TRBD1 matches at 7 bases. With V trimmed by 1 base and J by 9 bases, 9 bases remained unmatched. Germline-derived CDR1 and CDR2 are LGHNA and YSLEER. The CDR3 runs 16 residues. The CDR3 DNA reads TGCGCCAGCAGCCAAGGGCAGGGGGAAAGAAGTTCACCCCTCCACTTT. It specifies CASSQGQGERSSPLHF.

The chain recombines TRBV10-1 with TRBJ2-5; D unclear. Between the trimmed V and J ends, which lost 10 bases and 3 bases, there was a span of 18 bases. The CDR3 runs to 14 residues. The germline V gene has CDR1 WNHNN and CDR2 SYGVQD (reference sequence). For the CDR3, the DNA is TGCGCCAAGCTCCGAGGTTCGGAAAAAGAGACCCAGTACTTC. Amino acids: CAKLRGSEKETQYF.

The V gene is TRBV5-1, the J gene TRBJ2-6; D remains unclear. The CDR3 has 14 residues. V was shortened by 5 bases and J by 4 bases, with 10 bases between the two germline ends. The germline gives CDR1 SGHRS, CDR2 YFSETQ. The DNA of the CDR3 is TGCGCCAGCAGGCCGAGTCCCGGGGCCAACGTCCTGACTTTC. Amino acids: CASRPSPGANVLTF.

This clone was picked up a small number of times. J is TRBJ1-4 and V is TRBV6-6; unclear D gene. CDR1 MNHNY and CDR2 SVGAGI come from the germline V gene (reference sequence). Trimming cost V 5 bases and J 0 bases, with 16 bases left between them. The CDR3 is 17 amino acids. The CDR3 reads CASSPISNFATNEKLFF. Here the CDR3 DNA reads TGTGCCAGCAGTCCGATTAGTAATTTCGCAACTAATGAAAAACTGTTTTTT.

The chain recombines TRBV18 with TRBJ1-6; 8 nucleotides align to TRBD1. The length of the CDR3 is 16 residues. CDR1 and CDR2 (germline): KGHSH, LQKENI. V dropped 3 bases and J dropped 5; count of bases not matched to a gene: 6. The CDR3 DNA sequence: TGTGCCAGCTCACCCGGACAGGGTCGGGATAATTCACCCCTCCACTTT. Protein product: CASSPGQGRDNSPLHF.

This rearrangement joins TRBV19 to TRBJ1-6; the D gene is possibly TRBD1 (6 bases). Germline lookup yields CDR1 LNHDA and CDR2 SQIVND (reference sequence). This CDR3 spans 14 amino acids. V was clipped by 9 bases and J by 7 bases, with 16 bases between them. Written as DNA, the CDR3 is TGTGCCAGCCGACAGGCGAGGCAAAATTCACCCCTCCACTTT. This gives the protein CASRQARQNSPLHF.